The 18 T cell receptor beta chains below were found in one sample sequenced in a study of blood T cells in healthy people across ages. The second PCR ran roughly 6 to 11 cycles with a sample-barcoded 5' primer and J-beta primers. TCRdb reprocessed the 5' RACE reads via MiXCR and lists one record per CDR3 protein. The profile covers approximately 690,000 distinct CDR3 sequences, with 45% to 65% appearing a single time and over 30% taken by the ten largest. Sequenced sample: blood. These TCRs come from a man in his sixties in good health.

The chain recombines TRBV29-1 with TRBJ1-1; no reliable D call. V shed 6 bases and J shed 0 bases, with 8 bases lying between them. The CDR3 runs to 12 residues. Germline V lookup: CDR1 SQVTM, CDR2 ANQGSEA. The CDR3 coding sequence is TGCAGCGTAGCCCAGATGAACACTGAAGCTTTCTTT. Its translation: CSVAQMNTEAFF.

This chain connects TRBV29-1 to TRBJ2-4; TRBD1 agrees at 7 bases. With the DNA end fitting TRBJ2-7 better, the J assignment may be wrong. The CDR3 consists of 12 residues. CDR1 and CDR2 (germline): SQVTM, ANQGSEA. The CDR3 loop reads CSVDNRGGEQYF. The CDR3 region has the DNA TGCAGCGTTGATAACAGGGGCGGCGAGCAGTACTTC.

The CDR3 DNA reads as TGTGCCAGCAGCCCCCCCGACTCTAGCGGGCAAGAGACCCAGTACTTC. It is translated as CASSPPDSSGQETQYF. This chain connects TRBV13 to TRBJ2-5, with 8 bases aligning to TRBD2. Germline V CDR1 and CDR2: PRHDT, FYEKMQ (reference sequence). The CDR3 loop spans 16 amino acids. The trim removed 5 bases at V and 2 bases at J, leaving 10 bases unmatched.

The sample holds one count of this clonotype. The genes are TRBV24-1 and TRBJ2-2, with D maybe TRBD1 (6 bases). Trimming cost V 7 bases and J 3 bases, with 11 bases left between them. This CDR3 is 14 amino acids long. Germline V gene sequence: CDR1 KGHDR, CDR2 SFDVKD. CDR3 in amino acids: CATSIRGYTGELFF. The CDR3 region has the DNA TGTGCCACCAGCATCAGGGGATACACCGGGGAGCTGTTTTTT.

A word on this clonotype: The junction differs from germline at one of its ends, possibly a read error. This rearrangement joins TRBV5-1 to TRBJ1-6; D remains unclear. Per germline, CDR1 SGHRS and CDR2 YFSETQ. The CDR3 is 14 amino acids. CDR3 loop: CASSAGPTNSPLHF. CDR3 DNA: TGCGCCAGCAGCGCCGGGCCAACTAATTCACCCCTACACTTT.

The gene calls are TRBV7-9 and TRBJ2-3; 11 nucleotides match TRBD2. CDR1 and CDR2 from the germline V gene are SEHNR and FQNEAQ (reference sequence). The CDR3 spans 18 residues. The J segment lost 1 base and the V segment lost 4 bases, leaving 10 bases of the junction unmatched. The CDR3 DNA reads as TGTGCCAGCAGCTCCGGGACTAGCGGATCCCTTGGCACAGATACGCAGTATTTT. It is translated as CASSSGTSGSLGTDTQYF.

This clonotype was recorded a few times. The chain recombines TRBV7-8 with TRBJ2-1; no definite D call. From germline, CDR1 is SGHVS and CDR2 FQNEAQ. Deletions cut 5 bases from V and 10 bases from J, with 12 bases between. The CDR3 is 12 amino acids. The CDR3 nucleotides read TGTGCCAGCAGCGCCCTACTAATCGAGCAGTTCTTC. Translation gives CASSALLIEQFF.

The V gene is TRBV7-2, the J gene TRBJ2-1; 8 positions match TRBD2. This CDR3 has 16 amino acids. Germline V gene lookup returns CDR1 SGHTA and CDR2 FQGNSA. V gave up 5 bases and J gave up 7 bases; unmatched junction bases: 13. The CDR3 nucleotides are TGTGCCAGCAGCGGATCGGGAGGGGAATTGGGGAATGAGCAGTTCTTC. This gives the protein CASSGSGGELGNEQFF.

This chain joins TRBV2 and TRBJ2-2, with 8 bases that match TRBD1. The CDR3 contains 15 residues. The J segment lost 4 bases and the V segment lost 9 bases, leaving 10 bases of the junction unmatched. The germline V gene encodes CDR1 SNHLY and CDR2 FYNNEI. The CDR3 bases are TGTGCCAGTATTCAGGGGGCCTCAGGCACCGGGGAGCTGTTTTTT. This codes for CASIQGASGTGELFF.

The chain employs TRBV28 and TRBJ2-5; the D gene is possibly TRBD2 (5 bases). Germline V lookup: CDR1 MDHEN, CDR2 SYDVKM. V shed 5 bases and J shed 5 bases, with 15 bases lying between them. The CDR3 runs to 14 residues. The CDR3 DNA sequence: TGTGCCAGCAGTGCCTATGAGGGTGTGGAGACCCAGTACTTC. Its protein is CASSAYEGVETQYF.

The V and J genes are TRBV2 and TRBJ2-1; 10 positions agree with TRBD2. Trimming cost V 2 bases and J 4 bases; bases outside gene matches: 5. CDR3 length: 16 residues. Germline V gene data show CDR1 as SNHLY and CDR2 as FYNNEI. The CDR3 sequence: CASSERQRGGYNEQFF. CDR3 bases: TGTGCCAGCAGTGAACGGCAGCGGGGGGGGTACAATGAGCAGTTCTTC.

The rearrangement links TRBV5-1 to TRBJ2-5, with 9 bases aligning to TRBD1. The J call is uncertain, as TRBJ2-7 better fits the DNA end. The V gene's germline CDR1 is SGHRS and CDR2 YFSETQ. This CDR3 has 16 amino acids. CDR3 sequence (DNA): TGCGCCAGCAGCTTGGACCTCCCGGGACAGGGTTACGAGCAGTACTTC. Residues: CASSLDLPGQGYEQYF.

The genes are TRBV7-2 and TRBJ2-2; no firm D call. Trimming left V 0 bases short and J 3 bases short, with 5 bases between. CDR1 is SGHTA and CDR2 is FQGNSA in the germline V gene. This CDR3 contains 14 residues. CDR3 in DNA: TGTGCCAGCAGCTTAGCTCTGCACACCGGGGAGCTGTTTTTT. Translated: CASSLALHTGELFF. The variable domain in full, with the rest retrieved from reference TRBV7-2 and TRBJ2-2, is GAGVSQSPSNKVTEKGKDVELRCDPISGHTALYWYRQSLGQGLEFLIYFQGNSAPDKSGLPSDRFSAERTGGSVSTLTIQRTQQEDSAVYLCASSLALHTGELFFGEGSRLTVL.

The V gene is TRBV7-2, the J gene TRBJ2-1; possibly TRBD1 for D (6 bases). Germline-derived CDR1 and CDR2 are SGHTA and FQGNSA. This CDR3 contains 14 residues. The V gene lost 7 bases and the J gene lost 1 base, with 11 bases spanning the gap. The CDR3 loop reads CASIRDISYNEQFF. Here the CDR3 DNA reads TGTGCCAGCATCCGGGACATTTCCTACAATGAGCAGTTCTTC.

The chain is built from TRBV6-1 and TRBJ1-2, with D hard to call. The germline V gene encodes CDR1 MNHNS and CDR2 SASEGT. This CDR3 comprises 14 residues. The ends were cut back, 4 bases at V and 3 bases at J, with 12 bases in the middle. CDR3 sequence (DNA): TGTGCCAGCAGTGGCAATAGGAACTACTATGGCTACACCTTC. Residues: CASSGNRNYYGYTF.

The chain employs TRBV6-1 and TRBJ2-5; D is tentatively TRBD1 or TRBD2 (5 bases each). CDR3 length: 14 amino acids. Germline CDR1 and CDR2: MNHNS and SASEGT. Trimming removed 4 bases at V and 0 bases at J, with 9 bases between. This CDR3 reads CASSARDHQETQYF. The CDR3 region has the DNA TGTGCCAGCAGTGCTCGGGACCACCAAGAGACCCAGTACTTC.

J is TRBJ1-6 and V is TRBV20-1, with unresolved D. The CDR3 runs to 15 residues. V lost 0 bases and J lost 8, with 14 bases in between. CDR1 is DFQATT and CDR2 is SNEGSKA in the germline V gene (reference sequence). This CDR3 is CSARDRATADSPLHF. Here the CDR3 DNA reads TGCAGTGCTAGAGATCGGGCCACGGCGGATTCACCCCTCCACTTT.

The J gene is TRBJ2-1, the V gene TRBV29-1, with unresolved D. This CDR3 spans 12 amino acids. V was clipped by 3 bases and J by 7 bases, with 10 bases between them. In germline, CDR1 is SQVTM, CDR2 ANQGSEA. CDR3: CSVDPIRNEQFF. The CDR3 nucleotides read TGCAGCGTTGATCCGATAAGGAATGAGCAGTTCTTC.